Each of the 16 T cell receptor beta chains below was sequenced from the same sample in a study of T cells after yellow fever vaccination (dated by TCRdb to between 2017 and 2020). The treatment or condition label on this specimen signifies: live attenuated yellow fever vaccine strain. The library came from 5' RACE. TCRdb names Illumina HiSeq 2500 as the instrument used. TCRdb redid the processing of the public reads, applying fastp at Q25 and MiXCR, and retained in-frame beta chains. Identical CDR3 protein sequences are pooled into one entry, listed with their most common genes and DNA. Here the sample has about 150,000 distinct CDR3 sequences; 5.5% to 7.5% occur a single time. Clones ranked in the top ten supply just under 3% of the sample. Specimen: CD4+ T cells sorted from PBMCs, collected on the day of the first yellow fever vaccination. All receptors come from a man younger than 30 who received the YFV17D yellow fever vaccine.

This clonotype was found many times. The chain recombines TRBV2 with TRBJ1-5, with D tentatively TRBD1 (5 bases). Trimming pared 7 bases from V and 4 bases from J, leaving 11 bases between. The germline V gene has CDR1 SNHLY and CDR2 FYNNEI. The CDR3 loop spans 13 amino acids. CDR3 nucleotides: TGTGCCAGCAATCGAGAGGGGAATCAGCCCCAGCATTTT. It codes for CASNREGNQPQHF.

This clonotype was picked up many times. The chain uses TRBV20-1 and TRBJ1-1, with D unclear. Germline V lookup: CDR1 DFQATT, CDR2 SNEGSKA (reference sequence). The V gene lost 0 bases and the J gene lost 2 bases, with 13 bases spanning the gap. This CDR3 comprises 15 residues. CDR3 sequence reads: CSARDTDTANTEAFF. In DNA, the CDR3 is TGCAGTGCTAGAGATACCGACACGGCTAACACTGAAGCTTTCTTT.

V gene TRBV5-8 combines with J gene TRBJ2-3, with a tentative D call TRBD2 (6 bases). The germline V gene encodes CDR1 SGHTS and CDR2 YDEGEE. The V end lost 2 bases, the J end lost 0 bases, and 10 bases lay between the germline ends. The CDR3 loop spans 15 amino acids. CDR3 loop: CASSFGGYSTDTQYF. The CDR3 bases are TGTGCCAGCAGCTTCGGGGGATATAGCACAGATACGCAGTATTTT.

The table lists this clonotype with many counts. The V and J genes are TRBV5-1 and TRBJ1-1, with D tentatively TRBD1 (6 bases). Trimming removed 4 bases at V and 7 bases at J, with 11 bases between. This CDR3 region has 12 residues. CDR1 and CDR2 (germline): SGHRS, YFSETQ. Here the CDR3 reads CASSPGQLEAFF. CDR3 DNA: TGCGCCAGCAGCCCCGGACAGCTTGAAGCTTTCTTT. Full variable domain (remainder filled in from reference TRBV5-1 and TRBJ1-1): KAGVTQTPRYLIKTRGQQVTLSCSPISGHRSVSWYQQTPGQGLQFLFEYFSETQRNKGNFPGRFSGRQFSNSRSEMNVSTLELGDSALYLCASSPGQLEAFFGQGTRLTVV.

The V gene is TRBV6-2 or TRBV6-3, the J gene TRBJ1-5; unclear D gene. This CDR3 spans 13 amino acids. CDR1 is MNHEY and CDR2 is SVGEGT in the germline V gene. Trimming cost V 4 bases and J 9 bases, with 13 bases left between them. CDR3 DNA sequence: TGTGCCAGCAGTTGGTCCAATTATCGGCCCCAGCATTTT. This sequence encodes CASSWSNYRPQHF.

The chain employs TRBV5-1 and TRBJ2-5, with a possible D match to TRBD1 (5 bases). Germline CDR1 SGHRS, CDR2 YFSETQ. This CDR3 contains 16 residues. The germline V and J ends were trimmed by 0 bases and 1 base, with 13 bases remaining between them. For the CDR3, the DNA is TGCGCCAGCAGCTTGGCCTGGAGTAGGGGCCAAGAGACCCAGTACTTC. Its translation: CASSLAWSRGQETQYF.

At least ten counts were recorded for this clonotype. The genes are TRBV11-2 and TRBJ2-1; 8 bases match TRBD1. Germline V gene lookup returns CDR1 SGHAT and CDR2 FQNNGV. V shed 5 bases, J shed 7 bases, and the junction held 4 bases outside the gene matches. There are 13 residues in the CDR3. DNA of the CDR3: TGTGCCAGCAGCACCGACAGGGGAAATGAGCAGTTCTTC. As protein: CASSTDRGNEQFF.

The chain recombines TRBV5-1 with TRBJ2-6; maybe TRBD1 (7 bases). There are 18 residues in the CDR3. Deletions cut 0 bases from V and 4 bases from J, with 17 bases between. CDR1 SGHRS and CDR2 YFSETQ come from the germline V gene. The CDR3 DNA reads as TGCGCCAGCAGCTTGGGGGCTAGCGCCAGGGGGGGGGCCAACGTCCTGACTTTC. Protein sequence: CASSLGASARGGANVLTF.

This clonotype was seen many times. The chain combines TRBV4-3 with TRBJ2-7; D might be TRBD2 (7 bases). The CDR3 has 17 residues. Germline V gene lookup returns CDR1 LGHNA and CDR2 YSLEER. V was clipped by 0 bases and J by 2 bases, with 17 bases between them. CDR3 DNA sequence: TGCGCCAGCAGCCAAGATTTGAGAAGCGGGGACACCTACGAGCAGTACTTC. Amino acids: CASSQDLRSGDTYEQYF.

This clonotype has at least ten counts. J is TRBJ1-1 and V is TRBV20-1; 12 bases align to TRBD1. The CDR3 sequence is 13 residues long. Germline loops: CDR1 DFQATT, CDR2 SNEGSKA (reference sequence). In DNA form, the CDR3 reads TGCGGGGGGACAGGGGGCGCCGGCACTGAAGCTTTCTTT. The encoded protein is CGGTGGAGTEAFF.

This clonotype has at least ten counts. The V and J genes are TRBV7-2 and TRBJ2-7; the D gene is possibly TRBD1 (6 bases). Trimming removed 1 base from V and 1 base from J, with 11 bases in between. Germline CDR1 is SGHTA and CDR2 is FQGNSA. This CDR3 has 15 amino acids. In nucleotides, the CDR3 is TGTGCCAGCAGCTTAGGGACAGCCCTTTCCTACGAGCAGTACTTC. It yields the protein CASSLGTALSYEQYF.

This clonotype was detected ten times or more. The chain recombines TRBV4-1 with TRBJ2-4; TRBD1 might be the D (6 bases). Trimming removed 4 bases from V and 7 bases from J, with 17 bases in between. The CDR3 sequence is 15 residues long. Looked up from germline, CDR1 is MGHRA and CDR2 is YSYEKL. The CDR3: CASSLIGYRVNIQYF. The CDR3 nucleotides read TGCGCCAGCAGCCTCATAGGATACAGGGTGAACATTCAGTACTTC.

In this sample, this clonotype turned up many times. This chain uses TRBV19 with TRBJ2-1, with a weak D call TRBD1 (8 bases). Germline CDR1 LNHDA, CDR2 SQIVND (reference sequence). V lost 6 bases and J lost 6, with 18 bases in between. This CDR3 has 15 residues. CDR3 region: CASRQGAAGANEQFF. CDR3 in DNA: TGTGCCAGTAGGCAGGGGGCGGCGGGGGCCAATGAGCAGTTCTTC.

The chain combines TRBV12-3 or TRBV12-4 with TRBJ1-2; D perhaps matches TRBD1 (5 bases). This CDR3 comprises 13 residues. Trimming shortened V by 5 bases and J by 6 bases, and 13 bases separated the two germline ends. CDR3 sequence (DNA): TGTGCCAGCAGTGAACAGGTTGGGGATGGCTACACCTTC. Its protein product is CASSEQVGDGYTF.

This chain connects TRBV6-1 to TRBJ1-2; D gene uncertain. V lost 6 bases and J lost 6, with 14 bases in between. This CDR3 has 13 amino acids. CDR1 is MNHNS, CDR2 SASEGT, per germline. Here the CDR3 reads CASRQTLRDGYTF. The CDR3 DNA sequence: TGTGCCAGCAGACAGACACTACGGGATGGCTACACCTTC.

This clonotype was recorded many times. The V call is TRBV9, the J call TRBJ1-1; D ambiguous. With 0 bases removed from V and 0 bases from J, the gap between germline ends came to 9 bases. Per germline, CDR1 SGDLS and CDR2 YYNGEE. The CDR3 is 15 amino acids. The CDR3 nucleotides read TGTGCCAGCAGCGTAGATCGCGGATTGAACACTGAAGCTTTCTTT. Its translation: CASSVDRGLNTEAFF.